This T cell receptor beta chain came from a study of shared clonotypes between healthy human individuals. The data were produced by immunoSEQ multiplex PCR, yet TCRdb's version contains in-frame clones alone and is incomplete. The sample shows some 1,600,000 clones, nearly 99% of them seen only once. The sample consisted of naive CD4+ T cells sorted from blood. Subset defined: CD45RA+ positively selected. This clonotype was sampled from a young man in good health.

The CDR3 coding sequence is TGTGCCAGCAGCGTAGATCAAGTAAATACGCAGTATTTT. Translating gives CASSVDQVNTQYF. V and J are TRBV9 and TRBJ2-3; D not resolved. Between the trimmed V and J ends, which lost 0 bases and 7 bases, there was a span of 9 bases. The CDR3 loop spans 13 amino acids. Per the germline V gene, CDR1 is SGDLS and CDR2 is YYNGEE.